The clone carrying this T cell receptor beta chain was seen just once. Antigen: not known. Produced via immunoSEQ multiplex PCR; TCRdb's table is partial and in-frame only. The sample records approximately 41,000 clones, approximately 95% being singletons. This record belongs to a study of T cell clonotyping in hematopoietic cell transplantation. General study findings and limits: Higher Inverse Simpson Index values in graft donor and pretransplant recipient predicted broader posttransplant TCR diversity. No sorting was done, leaving CD4 and CD8 contributions mixed.

This TCR was recovered from a man aged 30-40 years in good health. Some clones in this sample may be carry-over from other donors' samples. Input material: peripheral blood mononuclear cells.

The CDR3 loop reads CASSISGGPYNEQFF. CDR3 bases: TGTGCCAGTAGTATAAGCGGGGGGCCCTACAATGAGCAGTTCTTC. The chain carries TRBV19 and TRBJ2-1; 9 bases are a match to TRBD2. Germline V lookup: CDR1 LNHDA, CDR2 SQIVND (reference sequence). V lost 2 bases to trimming and J lost 2 bases; unmatched junction nucleotides: 1. The CDR3 contains 15 residues. The full variable domain, completed using reference TRBV19 and TRBJ2-1, is DGGITQSPKYLFRKEGQNVTLSCEQNLNHDAMYWYRQDPGQGLRLIYYSQIVNDFQKGDIAEGYSVSREKKESFPLTVTSAQKNPTAFYLCASSISGGPYNEQFFGPGTRLTVL.